The next 18 T cell receptor beta chains were all read from a single sample in a study of CD8+CD57+ T cells in acquired aplastic anemia. All sequencing subjects had displayed CD8+CD57+ cell expansion on flow cytometry. Both TCR beta VDJ combination and CDR3 sequence profiling were carried out. Genomic DNA was the template for this profiling. MiXCR was run by TCRdb on the reads, yielding one entry per CDR3 protein. The table lists a few hundred thousand distinct CDR3 sequences, roughly 50% of them singletons. Sample: sorted CD4+, CD8+, or CD8+CD57+ T cells (not recorded which) from PBMCs. These receptors were collected from a human donor with aplastic anemia.

There are a few counts of this clonotype. The genes are TRBV6-1 and TRBJ1-3; D is ambiguous. The V end was cut by 1 base, the J end by 0 bases, with 13 bases between. This CDR3 is 17 amino acids long. Germline V gives CDR1 MNHNS, CDR2 SASEGT. The CDR3 coding sequence is TGTGCCAGCAGTGAAGGATGGAGATTCATCTCTGGAAACACCATATATTTT. This gives the protein CASSEGWRFISGNTIYF.

As concerns this clonotype: One junction end does not reproduce the germline sequence, and a read error may be involved. The J gene is TRBJ2-6, the V gene TRBV5-1; D ambiguous. The CDR3 length is 15 residues. Germline V gene data show CDR1 as SGHRS and CDR2 as YFSETQ. For the CDR3, the DNA is TGTGCCAGCAGCGTAGCCTTACAGGGGGCCAACGTCCTGACTTTC. As protein: CASSVALQGANVLTF.

The chain has TRBV24-1 and TRBJ1-6; maybe TRBD1 (6 bases). Deletions cut 2 bases from V and 6 bases from J, with 10 bases between. The CDR3 totals 15 residues. The germline V gene has CDR1 KGHDR and CDR2 SFDVKD. CDR3 protein: CATSDSGEANSPLHF. CDR3 sequence (DNA): TGTGCCACCAGTGATTCAGGGGAAGCTAATTCACCCCTCCACTTT.

This clonotype has ten or more counts. The rearrangement joins TRBV24-1 to TRBJ2-5, with 7 nucleotides matching TRBD2. Germline V lookup: CDR1 KGHDR, CDR2 SFDVKD. The CDR3 covers 15 residues. J was trimmed by 4 bases and V by 6 bases; bases with no gene match: 10. CDR3 DNA: TGTGCCACCAGTACGCCCAAGCGGGACCCAGAGACCCAGTACTTC. It is translated as CATSTPKRDPETQYF.

V usage is TRBV10-3 and J usage is TRBJ2-7; no clear D. The CDR3 length is 13 residues. CDR1 and CDR2 (germline): ENHRY, SYGVKD. Trimming took 0 bases from V and 5 from J, leaving 8 bases between them. This chain's CDR3 is CAISESPKDEQYF. CDR3 coding DNA: TGTGCCATCAGTGAGTCCCCCAAGGACGAGCAGTACTTC.

This clonotype has ten or more counts. The genes are TRBV25-1 and TRBJ1-2, with D uncertain. This CDR3 region has 13 residues. The V end was cut by 2 bases, the J end by 3 bases, with 7 bases between. Germline values: CDR1 MGHDK, CDR2 SYGVNS. The CDR3 sequence is CASSEIGHYGYTF. The CDR3 DNA follows: TGTGCCAGCAGTGAAATAGGGCACTATGGCTACACCTTC.

The chain joins TRBV18 to TRBJ1-1; 9 positions match TRBD1. The CDR3 has 17 residues. V lost 6 bases to trimming and J lost 2 bases; unmatched junction nucleotides: 13. Germline V gene sequence: CDR1 KGHSH, CDR2 LQKENI. The CDR3 DNA follows: TGTGCCAGCTCCCAAAGTCCCGGGACAGGGTCCAACACTGAAGCTTTCTTT. Its translation is CASSQSPGTGSNTEAFF.

The genes are TRBV5-1 and TRBJ2-3; 11 positions agree with TRBD1. The ends lost 4 bases at V and 3 bases at J; junction bases unmatched: 10. Germline V gives CDR1 SGHRS, CDR2 YFSETQ. The CDR3 contains 17 residues. The CDR3 nucleotides read TGCGCCAGCAGCCCTCCTAGGACAGGGGGCCGGACAGATACGCAGTATTTT. Its translation is CASSPPRTGGRTDTQYF.

In this sample, this clonotype turned up many times. The chain uses TRBV19 and TRBJ2-6; D is perhaps TRBD1 (6 bases). CDR3 length: 14 amino acids. V was shortened by 4 bases and J by 2 bases, with 6 bases between the two germline ends. The germline CDR1 and CDR2 sequences are LNHDA and SQIVND (reference sequence). DNA for the CDR3: TGTGCCAGTAGTAACAGGGCTGGGGCCAACGTCCTGACTTTC. Translated, it gives CASSNRAGANVLTF.

This clonotype was observed many times. The V gene is TRBV5-1, the J gene TRBJ2-7; 7 nucleotides agree with TRBD2. Unmatched junction bases numbered 3, after V lost 4 bases and J lost 2 bases. This CDR3 has 13 residues. Germline CDR1 is SGHRS and CDR2 is YFSETQ. CDR3 loop: CASSASGTYEQYF. CDR3 coding DNA: TGCGCCAGCAGCGCAAGCGGGACCTACGAGCAGTACTTC.

The CDR3 DNA reads as TGTGCCACCAGTGATTGGACGTCTAGCACAGATACGCAGTATTTT. This codes for CATSDWTSSTDTQYF. The chain carries TRBV24-1 and TRBJ2-3, with D hard to call. This CDR3 has 15 amino acids. Germline V gene data show CDR1 as KGHDR and CDR2 as SFDVKD. The ends were cut back, 2 bases at V and 0 bases at J, with 8 bases in the middle.

This clonotype was observed many times. The CDR3 is CASRARTSGVGETQYF. CDR3 nucleotides: TGTGCCAGCAGGGCTCGGACTAGCGGGGTAGGAGAGACCCAGTACTTC. V gene TRBV2 combines with J gene TRBJ2-5; 12 bases align to TRBD2. V dropped 6 bases and J dropped 4; count of bases not matched to a gene: 9. CDR3 size: 16 residues. Germline V lookup: CDR1 SNHLY, CDR2 FYNNEI.

The chain has TRBV20-1 and TRBJ2-1, with 8 bases lining up with TRBD2. This CDR3 has 17 amino acids. The J segment lost 4 bases and the V segment lost 6 bases, leaving 17 bases of the junction unmatched. Germline CDR1 is DFQATT and CDR2 is SNEGSKA (reference sequence). As DNA, the CDR3 is TGCAGTGCAAGACTGTCGGTTTCGGGGGGGCTTTACAATGAGCAGTTCTTC. Protein: CSARLSVSGGLYNEQFF.

This clonotype showed up many times. The chain couples TRBV7-3 to TRBJ2-6; no clear D. The CDR3 has 17 amino acids. V shed 2 bases and J shed 2 bases, with 13 bases lying between them. In germline, CDR1 is SGHTA, CDR2 FQGTGA. CDR3 in DNA: TGTGCCAGCAGCTTAGCCCCTGGGCTTACTGGGGCCAACGTCCTGACTTTC. It translates to CASSLAPGLTGANVLTF.

This clonotype was picked up many times. The DNA of the CDR3 is TGCGCCAGCAGCTTGGAACTAGCGGACCACAATGAGCAGTTCTTC. Translated, it gives CASSLELADHNEQFF. The V call is TRBV5-1, the J call TRBJ2-1; 8 positions agree with TRBD2. V lost 0 bases to trimming and J lost 5 bases; unmatched junction nucleotides: 4. Germline CDR1 is SGHRS and CDR2 is YFSETQ. This CDR3 spans 15 amino acids.

The table lists this clonotype with a few counts. A junction boundary mismatches the germline segment, possibly from a read error. The chain joins TRBV18 to TRBJ2-3; tentative D call: TRBD2 (5 bases). The CDR3 loop spans 16 amino acids. Per the germline V gene, CDR1 is KGHSH and CDR2 is LQKENI. The CDR3 region is CTSSPRTDSSTDTQYF. CDR3 nucleotide sequence: TGTACCAGCTCACCACGGACGGACTCTAGCACAGATACGCAGTATTTT.

This clonotype was seen at least ten times. Relative to the germline gene, one junction end is altered; a read error may explain this. The rearrangement joins TRBV7-7 to TRBJ1-1; D is undetermined. Per the germline V gene, CDR1 is SSHAT and CDR2 is FNYEAQ (reference sequence). This CDR3 has 14 amino acids. The CDR3 here is CASSLAPGVGEAFF. The DNA of the CDR3 is TGTGCTAGCAGCTTAGCCCCAGGCGTTGGGGAAGCTTTCTTT.

Many counts were recorded for this clonotype. The rearrangement links TRBV11-3 to TRBJ2-3, with D unresolved. Germline V CDR1 and CDR2: SGHNT, YENEEA. The CDR3 totals 14 residues. Deletions cut 1 base from V and 2 bases from J, with 7 bases between. The CDR3 region has the DNA TGTGCCAGCAGCTTAGGCGGACCCACAGATACGCAGTATTTT. Protein sequence: CASSLGGPTDTQYF. Looking up the rest from reference TRBV11-3 and TRBJ2-3 gives the full variable domain: EAGVVQSPRYKIIEKKQPVAFWCNPISGHNTLYWYLQNLGQGPELLIRYENEEAVDDSQLPKDRFSAERLKGVDSTLKIQPAELGDSAVYLCASSLGGPTDTQYFGPGTRLTVL.